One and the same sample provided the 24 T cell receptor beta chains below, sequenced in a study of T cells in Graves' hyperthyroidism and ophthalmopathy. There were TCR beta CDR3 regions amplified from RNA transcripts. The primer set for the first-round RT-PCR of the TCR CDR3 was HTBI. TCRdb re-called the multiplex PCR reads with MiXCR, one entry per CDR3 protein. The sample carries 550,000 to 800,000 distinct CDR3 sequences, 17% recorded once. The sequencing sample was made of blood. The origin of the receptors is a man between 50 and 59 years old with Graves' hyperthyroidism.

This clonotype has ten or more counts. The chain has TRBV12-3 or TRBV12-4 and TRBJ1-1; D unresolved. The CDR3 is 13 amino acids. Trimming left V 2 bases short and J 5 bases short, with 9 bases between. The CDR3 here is CASSLPLGTEAFF. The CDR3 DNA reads TGTGCCAGCAGTTTACCCCTAGGGACTGAAGCTTTCTTT.

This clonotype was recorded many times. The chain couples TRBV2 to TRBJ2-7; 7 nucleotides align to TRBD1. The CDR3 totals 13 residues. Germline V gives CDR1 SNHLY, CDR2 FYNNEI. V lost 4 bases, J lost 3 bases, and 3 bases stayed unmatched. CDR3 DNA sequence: TGTGCCAGCAGTGGGGACAGCTTCTACGAGCAGTACTTC. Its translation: CASSGDSFYEQYF.

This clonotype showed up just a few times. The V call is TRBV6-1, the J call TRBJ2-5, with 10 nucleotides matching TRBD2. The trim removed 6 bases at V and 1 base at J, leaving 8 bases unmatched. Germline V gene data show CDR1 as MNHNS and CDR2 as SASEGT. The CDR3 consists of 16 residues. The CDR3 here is CASRASGRAAQETQYF. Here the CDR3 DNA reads TGTGCCAGCAGAGCAAGCGGGAGGGCCGCCCAAGAGACCCAGTACTTC.

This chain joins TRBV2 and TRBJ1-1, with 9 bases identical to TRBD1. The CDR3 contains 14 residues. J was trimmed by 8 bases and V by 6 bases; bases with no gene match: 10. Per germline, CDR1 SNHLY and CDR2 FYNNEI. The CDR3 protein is CASSNPGTGLEAFF. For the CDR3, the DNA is TGTGCCAGCAGCAACCCCGGGACAGGGCTGGAAGCTTTCTTT.

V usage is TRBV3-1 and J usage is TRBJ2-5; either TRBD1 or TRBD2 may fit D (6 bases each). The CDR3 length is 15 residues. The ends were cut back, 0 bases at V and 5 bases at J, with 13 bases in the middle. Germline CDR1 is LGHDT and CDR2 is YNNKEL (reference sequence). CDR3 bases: TGTGCCAGCAGCCAAGATTCGGGGGCAGGGGAGACCCAGTACTTC. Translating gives CASSQDSGAGETQYF.

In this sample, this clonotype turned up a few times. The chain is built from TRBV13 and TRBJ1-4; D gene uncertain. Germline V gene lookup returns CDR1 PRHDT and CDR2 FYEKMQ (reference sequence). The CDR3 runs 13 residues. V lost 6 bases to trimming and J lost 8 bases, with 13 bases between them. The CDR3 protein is CASSFPNSEKLFF. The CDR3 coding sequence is TGTGCCAGCAGTTTTCCCAACAGCGAAAAACTGTTTTTT.

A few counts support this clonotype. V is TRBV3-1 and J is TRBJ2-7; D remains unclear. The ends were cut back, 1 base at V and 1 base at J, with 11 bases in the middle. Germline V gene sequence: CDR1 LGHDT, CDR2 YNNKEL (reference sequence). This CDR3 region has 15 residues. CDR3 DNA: TGTGCCAGCAGCCAAGGAAGAGGACGGTCCTACGAGCAGTACTTC. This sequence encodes CASSQGRGRSYEQYF.

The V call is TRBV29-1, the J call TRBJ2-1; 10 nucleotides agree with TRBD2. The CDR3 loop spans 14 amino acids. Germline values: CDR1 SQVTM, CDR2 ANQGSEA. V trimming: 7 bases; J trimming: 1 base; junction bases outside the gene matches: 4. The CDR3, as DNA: TGCAGCGGCGGACTAGCGGAATCCTACAATGAGCAGTTCTTC. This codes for CSGGLAESYNEQFF.

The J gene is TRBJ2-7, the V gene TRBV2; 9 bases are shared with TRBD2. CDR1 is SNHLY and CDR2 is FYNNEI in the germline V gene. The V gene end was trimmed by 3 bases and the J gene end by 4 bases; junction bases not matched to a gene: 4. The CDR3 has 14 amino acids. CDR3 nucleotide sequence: TGTGCCAGCAGTGATTTTAGCGGGAGTTACGAGCAGTACTTC. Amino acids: CASSDFSGSYEQYF.

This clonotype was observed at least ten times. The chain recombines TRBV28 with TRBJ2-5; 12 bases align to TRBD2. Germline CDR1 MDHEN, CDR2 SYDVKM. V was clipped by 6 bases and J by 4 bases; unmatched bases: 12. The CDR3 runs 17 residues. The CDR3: CASRSPRLAGVGETQYF. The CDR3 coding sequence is TGTGCCAGCAGATCGCCCCGACTAGCGGGAGTTGGAGAGACCCAGTACTTC.

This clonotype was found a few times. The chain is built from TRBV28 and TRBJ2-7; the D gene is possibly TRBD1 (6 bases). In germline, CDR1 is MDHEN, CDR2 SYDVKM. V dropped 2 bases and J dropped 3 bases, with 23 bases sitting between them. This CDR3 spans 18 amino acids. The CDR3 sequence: CASSLPRGRQALDYEQYF. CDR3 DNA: TGTGCCAGCAGTTTACCAAGGGGGAGACAGGCCCTCGACTACGAGCAGTACTTC.

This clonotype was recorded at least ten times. The CDR3 is CGIEANTEAFF. In nucleotides, the CDR3 is TGCGGCATCGAGGCAAACACTGAAGCTTTCTTT. This chain joins TRBV29-1 and TRBJ1-1; D ambiguous. This CDR3 spans 11 amino acids. Looked up from germline, CDR1 is SQVTM and CDR2 is ANQGSEA.

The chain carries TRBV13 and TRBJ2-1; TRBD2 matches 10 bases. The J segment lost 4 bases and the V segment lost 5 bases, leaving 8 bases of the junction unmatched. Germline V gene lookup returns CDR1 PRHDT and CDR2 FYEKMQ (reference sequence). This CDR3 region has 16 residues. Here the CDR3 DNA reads TGTGCCAGCAGCCCCTCCGGGACTAGCGATTACAATGAGCAGTTCTTC. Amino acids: CASSPSGTSDYNEQFF.

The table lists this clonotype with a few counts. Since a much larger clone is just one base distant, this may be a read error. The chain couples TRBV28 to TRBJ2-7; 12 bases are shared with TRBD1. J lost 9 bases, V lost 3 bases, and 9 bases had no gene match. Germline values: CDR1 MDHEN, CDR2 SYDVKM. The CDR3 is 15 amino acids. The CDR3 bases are TGTGCCAGCAGTTTGGAGGGACAGGGGGCCTTCGGGCAGTACTTC. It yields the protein CASSLEGQGAFGQYF.

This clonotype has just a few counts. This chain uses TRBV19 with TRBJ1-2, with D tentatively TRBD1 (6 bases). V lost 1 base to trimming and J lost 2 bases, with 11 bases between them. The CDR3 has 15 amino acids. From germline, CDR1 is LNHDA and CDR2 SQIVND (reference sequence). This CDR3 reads CASSIAAGVNYGYTF. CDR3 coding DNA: TGTGCCAGTAGTATAGCTGCAGGGGTCAACTATGGCTACACCTTC. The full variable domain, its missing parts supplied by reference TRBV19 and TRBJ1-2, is DGGITQSPKYLFRKEGQNVTLSCEQNLNHDAMYWYRQDPGQGLRLIYYSQIVNDFQKGDIAEGYSVSREKKESFPLTVTSAQKNPTAFYLCASSIAAGVNYGYTFGSGTRLTVV.

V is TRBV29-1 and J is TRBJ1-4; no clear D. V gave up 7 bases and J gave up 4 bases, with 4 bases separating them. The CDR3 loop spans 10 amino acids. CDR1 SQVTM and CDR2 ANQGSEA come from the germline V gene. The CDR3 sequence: CSARNEKLFF. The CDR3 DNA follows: TGCAGCGCCCGTAATGAAAAACTGTTTTTT.

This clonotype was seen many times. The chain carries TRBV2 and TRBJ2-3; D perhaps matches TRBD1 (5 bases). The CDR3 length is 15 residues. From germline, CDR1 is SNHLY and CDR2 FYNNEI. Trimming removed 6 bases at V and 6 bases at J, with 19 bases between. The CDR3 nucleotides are TGTGCCAGCAGAGGGCAGGGTTCGGTACTGGATACGCAGTATTTT. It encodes CASRGQGSVLDTQYF.

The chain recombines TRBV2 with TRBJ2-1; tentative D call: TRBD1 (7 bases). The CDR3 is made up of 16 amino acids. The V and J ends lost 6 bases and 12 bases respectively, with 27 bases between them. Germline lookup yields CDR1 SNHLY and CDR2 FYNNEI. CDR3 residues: CASSPALGGGTFLQFF. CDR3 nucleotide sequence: TGTGCCAGCAGCCCGGCGCTAGGGGGCGGGACTTTCCTGCAGTTCTTC.

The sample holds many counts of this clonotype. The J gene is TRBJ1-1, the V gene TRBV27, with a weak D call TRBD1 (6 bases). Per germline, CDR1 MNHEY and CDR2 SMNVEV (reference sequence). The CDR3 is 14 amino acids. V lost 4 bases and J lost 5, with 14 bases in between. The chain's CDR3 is CASSSAGVGTEAFF. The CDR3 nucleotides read TGTGCCAGCAGTTCCGCAGGGGTTGGGACTGAAGCTTTCTTT.

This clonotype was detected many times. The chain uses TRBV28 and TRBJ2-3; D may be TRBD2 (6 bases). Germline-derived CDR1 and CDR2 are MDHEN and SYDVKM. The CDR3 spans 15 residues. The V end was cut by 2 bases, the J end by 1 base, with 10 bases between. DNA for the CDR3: TGTGCCAGCAGTTTAACTAGCCGACGCACAGATACGCAGTATTTT. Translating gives CASSLTSRRTDTQYF.

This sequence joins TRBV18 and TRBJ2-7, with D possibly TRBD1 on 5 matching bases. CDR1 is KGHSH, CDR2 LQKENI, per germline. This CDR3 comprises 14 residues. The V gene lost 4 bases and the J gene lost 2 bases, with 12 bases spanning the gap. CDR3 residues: CASSLRTQTYEQYF. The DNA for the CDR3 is TGTGCCAGCTCACTAAGGACACAAACCTACGAGCAGTACTTC.

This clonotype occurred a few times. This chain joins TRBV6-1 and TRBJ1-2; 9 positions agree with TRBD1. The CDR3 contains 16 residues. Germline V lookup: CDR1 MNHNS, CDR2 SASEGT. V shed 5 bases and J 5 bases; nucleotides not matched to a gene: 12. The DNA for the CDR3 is TGTGCCAGCAGTATCCAACGGACAGGGGCGGGGTATGGCTACACCTTC. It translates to CASSIQRTGAGYGYTF.

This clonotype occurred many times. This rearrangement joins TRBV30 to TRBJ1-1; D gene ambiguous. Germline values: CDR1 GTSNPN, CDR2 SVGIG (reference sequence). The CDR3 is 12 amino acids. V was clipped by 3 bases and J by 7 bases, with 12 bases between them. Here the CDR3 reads CAWSLSHSEAFF. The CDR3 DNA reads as TGTGCCTGGAGCCTTTCCCACAGTGAAGCTTTCTTT.

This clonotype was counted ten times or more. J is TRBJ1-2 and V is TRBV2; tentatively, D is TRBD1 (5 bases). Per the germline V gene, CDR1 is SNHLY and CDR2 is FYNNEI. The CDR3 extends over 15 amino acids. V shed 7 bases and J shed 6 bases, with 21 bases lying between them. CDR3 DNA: TGTGCCAGCACCCTACGGGGACTCCAGCTGGATGGCTACACCTTC. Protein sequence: CASTLRGLQLDGYTF.